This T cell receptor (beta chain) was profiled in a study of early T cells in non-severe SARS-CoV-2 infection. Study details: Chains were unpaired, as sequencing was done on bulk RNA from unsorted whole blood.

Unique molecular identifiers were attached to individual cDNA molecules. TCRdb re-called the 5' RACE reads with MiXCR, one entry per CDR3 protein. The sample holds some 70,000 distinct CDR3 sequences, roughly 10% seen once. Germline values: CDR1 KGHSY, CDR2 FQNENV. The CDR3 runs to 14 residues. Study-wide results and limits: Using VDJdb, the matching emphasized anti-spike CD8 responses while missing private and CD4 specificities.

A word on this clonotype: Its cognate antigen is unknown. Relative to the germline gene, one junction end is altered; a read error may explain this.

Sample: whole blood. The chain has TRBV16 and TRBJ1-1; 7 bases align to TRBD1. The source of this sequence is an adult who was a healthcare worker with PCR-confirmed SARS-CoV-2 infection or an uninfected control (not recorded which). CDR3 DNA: TGTGCCAGCAGCCAATCCCGGACAGGCATAGTAGCTTTTTTT. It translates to CASSQSRTGIVAFF.